This TCR beta chain came from a study of beta chain features in type 1 diabetes. Germline assignment: CDR1 MGHRA and CDR2 YSYEKL. This CDR3 has 15 residues. Trimming shortened V by 3 bases and J by 3 bases, and 12 bases separated the two germline ends. Overall study findings and caveats: PCR might pick shorter templates more often, in the same way for patients and controls. TCRB CDR3 length was moderately but significantly reduced in all four CD4+ subsets of Type 1 diabetes patients. Because the template was cDNA, high-expressing cells might be over-represented.

Comment on this clone: The antigen is unknown.

The isolated RNA, all of it, was reverse transcribed, so expressed TCRB transcripts were what got sequenced. Repertoires were generated with immunoSEQ multiplex PCR, while TCRdb's copy carries only in-frame clones and drops some. The sample carries some 370,000 clones, over 8.5% recorded once. The V and J genes are TRBV4-1 and TRBJ1-5; D uncertain. The clonotype comes from a man in his thirties or forties with type 1 diabetes. Sample: central memory CD4+ T cells from blood. DNA of the CDR3: TGCGCCAGCAGCCAGGGTCAGAGCGCCAATCAGCCCCAGCATTTT. This gives the protein CASSQGQSANQPQHF.